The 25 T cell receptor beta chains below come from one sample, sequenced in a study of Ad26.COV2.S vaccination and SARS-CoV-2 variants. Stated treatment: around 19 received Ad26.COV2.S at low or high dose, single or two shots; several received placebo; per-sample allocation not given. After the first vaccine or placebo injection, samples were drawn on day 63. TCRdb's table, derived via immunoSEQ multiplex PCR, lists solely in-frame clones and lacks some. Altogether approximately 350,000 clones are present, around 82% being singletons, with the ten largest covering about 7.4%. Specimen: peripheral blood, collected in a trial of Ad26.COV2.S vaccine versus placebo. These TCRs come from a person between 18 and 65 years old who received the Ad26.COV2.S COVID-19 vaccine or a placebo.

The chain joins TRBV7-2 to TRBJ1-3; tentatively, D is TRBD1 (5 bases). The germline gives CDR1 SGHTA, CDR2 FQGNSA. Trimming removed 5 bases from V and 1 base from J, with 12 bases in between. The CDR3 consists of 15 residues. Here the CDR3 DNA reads TGTGCCAGCAGCCCCCGTAGGGGTTCTGGAAACACCATATATTTT. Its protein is CASSPRRGSGNTIYF.

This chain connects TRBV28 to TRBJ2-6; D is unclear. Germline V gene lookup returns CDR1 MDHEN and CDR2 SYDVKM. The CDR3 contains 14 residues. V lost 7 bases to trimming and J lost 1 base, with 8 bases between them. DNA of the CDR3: TGTGCCAGCAACCGGAAGTCTGGGGCCAACGTCCTGACTTTC. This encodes CASNRKSGANVLTF.

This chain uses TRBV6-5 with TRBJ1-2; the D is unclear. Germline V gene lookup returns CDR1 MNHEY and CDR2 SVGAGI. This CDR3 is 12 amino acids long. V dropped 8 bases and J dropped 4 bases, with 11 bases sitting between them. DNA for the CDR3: TGTGCCAGCGGCCCTCCAGGCTATGGCTACACCTTC. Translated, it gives CASGPPGYGYTF.

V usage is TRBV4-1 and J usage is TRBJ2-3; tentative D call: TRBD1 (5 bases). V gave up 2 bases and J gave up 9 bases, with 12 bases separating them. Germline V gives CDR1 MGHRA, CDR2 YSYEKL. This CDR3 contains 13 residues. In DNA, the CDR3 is TGCGCCAGCAGCCAAACCCCATGGGGCACGCAGTATTTT. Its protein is CASSQTPWGTQYF.

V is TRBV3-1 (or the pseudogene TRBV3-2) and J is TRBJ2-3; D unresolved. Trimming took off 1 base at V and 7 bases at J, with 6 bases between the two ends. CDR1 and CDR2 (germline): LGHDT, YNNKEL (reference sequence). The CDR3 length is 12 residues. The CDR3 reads CASSQGLYTQYF. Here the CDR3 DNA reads TGTGCCAGCAGCCAAGGACTCTATACGCAGTATTTT.

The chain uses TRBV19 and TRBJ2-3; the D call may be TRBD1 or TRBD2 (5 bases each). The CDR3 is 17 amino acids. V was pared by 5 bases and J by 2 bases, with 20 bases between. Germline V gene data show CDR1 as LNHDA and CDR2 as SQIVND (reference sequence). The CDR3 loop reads CASSFFGVQGPTDTQYF. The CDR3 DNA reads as TGTGCCAGTAGTTTCTTTGGGGTCCAGGGACCCACAGATACGCAGTATTTT.

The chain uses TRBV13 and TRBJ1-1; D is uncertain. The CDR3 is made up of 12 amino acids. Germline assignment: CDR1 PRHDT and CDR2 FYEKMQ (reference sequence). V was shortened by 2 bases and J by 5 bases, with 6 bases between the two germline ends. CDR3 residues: CASSLSRTEAFF. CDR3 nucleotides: TGTGCCAGCAGCTTAAGCAGAACTGAAGCTTTCTTT.

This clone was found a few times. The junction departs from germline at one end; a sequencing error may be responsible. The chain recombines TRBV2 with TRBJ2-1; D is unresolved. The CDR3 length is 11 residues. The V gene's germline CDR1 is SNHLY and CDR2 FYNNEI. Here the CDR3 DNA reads TGTGCCAGCAGGACCAGCAATTTGGCGCTCTTC. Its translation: CASRTSNLALF.

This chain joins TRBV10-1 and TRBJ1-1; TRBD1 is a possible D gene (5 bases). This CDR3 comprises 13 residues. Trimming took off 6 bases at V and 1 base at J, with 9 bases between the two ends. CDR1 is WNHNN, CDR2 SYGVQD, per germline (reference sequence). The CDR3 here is CASRERGNTEAFF. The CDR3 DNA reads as TGCGCCAGCAGGGAGAGGGGGAACACTGAAGCTTTCTTT.

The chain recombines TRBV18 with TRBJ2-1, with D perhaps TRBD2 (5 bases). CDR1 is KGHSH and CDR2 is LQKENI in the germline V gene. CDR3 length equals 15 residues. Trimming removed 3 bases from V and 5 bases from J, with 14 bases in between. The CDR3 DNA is TGTGCCAGCTCACCCAGAGCGGCACGAAACAATGAGCAGTTCTTC. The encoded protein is CASSPRAARNNEQFF.

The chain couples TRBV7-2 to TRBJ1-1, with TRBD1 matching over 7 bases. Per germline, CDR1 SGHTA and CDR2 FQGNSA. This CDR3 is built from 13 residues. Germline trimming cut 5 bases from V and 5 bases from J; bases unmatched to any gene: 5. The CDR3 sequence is CASSPGGKTEAFF. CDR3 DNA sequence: TGTGCCAGCAGCCCAGGGGGGAAGACTGAAGCTTTCTTT.

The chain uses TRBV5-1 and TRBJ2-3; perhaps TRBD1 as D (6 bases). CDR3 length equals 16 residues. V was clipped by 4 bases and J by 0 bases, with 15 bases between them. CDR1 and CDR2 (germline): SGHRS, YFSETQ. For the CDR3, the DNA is TGCGCCAGCAGCGTTCAGGGGATGCCTAGCACAGATACGCAGTATTTT. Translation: CASSVQGMPSTDTQYF.

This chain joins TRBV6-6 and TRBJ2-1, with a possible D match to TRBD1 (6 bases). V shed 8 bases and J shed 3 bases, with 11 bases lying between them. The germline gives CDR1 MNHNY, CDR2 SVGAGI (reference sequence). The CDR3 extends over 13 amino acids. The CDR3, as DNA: TGTGCCAGCTCAAGGACAGTCTACAATGAGCAGTTCTTC. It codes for CASSRTVYNEQFF.

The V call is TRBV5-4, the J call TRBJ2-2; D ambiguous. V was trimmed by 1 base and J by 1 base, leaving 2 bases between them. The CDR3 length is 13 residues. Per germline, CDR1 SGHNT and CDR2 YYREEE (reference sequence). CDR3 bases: TGTGCCAGCAGCTTGAAGAACACCGGGGAGCTGTTTTTT. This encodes CASSLKNTGELFF.

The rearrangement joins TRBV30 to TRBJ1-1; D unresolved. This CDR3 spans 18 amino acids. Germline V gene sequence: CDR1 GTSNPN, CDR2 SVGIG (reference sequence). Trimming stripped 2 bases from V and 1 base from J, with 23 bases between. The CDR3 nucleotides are TGTGCCTGGAGTCGAACGCGGGCGTCCACGACCTCGAACACTGAAGCTTTCTTT. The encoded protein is CAWSRTRASTTSNTEAFF.

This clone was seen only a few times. The CDR3 loop reads CASSQDLALLYGYTF. CDR3 nucleotides: TGTGCCAGCAGCCAAGATCTGGCGCTCCTTTATGGCTACACCTTC. This chain joins TRBV3-1 (or the pseudogene TRBV3-2) and TRBJ1-2; D not certain. V lost 0 bases, J lost 5 bases, and 13 bases lay in between. The CDR3 is 15 amino acids. CDR1 LGHDT and CDR2 YNNKEL come from the germline V gene (reference sequence).

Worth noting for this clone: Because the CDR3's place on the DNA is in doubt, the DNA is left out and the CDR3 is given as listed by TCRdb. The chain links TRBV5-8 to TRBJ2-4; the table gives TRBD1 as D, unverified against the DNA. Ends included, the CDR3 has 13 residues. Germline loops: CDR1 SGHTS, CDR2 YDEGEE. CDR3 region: CASSWGTGTGPLF.

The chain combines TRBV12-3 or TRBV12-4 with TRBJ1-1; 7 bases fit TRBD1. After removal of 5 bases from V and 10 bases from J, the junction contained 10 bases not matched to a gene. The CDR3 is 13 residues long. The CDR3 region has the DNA TGTGCCAGCAGTCAGGGGGTGCAGGGGCCAGCTTTCTTT. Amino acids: CASSQGVQGPAFF.

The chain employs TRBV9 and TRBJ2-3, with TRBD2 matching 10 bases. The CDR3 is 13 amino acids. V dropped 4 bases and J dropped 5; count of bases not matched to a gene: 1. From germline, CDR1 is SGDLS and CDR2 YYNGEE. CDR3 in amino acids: CASSPSGRDTQYF. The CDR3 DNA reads TGTGCCAGCAGCCCTAGCGGGAGAGATACGCAGTATTTT.

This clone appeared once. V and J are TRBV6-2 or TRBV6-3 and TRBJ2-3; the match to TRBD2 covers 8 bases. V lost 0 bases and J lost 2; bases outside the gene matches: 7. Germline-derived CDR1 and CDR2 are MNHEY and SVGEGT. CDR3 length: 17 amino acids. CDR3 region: CASSYSLGSGVTDTQYF. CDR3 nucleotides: TGTGCCAGCAGTTACTCCCTGGGTAGCGGGGTCACAGATACGCAGTATTTT.

The CDR3 is CASSYGRKLDEQYF. The DNA of the CDR3 is TGTGCCAGCAGTTACGGCCGTAAGCTCGACGAGCAGTACTTC. The V call is TRBV6-5, the J call TRBJ2-7; no firm D call. V gave up 2 bases and J gave up 5 bases, with 13 bases separating them. Germline V gives CDR1 MNHEY, CDR2 SVGAGI. This CDR3 has 14 residues.

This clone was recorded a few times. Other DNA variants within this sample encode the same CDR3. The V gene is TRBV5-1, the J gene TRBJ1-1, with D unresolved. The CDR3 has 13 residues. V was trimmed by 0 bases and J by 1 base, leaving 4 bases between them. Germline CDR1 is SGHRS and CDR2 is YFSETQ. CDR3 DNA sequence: TGCGCCAGCAGCTTGGAGGGGAACACTGAAGCTTTCTTT. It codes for CASSLEGNTEAFF.

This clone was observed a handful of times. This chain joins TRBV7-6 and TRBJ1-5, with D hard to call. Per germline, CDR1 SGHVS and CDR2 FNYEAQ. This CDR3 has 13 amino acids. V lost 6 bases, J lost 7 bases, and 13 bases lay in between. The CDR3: CASSGEGGQPQHF. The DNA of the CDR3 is TGTGCCAGCAGTGGGGAGGGCGGCCAGCCCCAGCATTTT.

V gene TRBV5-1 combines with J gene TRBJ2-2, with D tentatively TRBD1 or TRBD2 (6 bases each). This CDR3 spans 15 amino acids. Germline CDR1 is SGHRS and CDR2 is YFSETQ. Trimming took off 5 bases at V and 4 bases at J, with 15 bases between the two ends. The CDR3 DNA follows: TGCGCCAGCAGATATGCGGGACAAAGCACCGGGGAGCTGTTTTTT. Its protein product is CASRYAGQSTGELFF.

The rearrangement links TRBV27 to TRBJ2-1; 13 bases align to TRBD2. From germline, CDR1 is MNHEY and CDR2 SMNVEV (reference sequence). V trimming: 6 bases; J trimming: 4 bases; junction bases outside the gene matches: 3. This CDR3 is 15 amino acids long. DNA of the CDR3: TGTGCCAGCAGACTAGCGGGAGGGGGGTACAATGAGCAGTTCTTC. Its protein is CASRLAGGGYNEQFF.